This record concerns one T cell receptor (beta chain) sequence. Data came from immunoSEQ multiplex PCR; TCRdb stores just in-frame clones and leaves some out. The sample lists under 450,000 clones, 75% to 90% occurring once. Trimming at V came to 7 bases and at J to 7 bases, leaving 21 bases not matched to a gene. The CDR3 sequence is 17 residues long. In germline, CDR1 is SGHDT, CDR2 YYEEEE. The sample comes from a study of blood T cell repertoires in COVID-19. The TCR sequence derives from a woman aged 55-69 years with COVID-19, enrolled during active disease. The chain is built from TRBV5-6 and TRBJ1-2, with TRBD1 matching 8 bases. The specimen was peripheral blood. The CDR3 is CASGKTGERTNEVGYTF. Written as DNA, the CDR3 is TGTGCCAGCGGGAAGACAGGGGAGAGGACTAACGAGGTTGGCTACACCTTC.